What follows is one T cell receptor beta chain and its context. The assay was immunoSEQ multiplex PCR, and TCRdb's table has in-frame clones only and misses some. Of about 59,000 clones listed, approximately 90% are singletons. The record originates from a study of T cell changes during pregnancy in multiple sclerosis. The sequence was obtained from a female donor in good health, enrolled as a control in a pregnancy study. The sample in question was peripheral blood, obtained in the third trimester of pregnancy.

CDR3 coding DNA: TGTGCCAGCAGAAGGACAGGGGGGGACAATGAGCAGTTCTTC. Protein product: CASRRTGGDNEQFF. The rearrangement joins TRBV5-4 to TRBJ2-1; 10 bases line up with TRBD1. Germline V gene data show CDR1 as SGHNT and CDR2 as YYREEE (reference sequence). V shed 5 bases, J shed 5 bases, and the junction held 4 bases outside the gene matches. This CDR3 has 14 residues.